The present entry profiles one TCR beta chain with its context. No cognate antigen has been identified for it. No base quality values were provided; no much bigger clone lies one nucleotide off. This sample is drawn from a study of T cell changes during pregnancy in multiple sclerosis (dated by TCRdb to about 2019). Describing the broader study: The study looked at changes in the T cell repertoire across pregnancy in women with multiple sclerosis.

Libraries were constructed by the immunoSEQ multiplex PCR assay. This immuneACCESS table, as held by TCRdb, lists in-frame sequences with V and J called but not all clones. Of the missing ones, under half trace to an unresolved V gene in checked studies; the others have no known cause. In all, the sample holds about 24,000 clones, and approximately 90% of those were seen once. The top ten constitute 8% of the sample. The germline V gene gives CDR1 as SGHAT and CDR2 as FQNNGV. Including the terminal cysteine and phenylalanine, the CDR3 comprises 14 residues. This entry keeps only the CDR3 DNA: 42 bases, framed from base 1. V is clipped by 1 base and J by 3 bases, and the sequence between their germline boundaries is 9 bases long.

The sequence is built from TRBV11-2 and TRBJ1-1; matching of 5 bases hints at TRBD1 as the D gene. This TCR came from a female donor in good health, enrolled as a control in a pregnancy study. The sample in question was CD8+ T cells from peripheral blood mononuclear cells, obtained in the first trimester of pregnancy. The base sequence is TGTGCCAGCAGCTTAGTCGGGGGAGACACTGAAGCTTTCTTT. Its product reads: CASSLVGGDTEAFF.